This TCR beta chain came from a study of T cells after yellow fever vaccination. General study results and limits: High-abundance clonotypes from the bulk population could contaminate FACS-sorted repertoires.

About this clonotype: Its cognate antigen is unknown.

TCRdb reprocessed the 5' RACE reads via MiXCR and lists one record per CDR3 protein. Of hundreds of thousands of distinct CDR3 sequences in the sample, approximately 12% were seen once. Trimming cost V 2 bases and J 1 base; bases outside gene matches: 4. Per germline, CDR1 SGHRS and CDR2 YFSETQ. This CDR3 is built from 16 residues. The rearrangement links TRBV5-1 to TRBJ2-1, with 9 bases that match TRBD2. This sequence was found in a man aged 25-45 years who received the YFV17D yellow fever vaccine. Sequenced here: PBMCs, sampled on the day of the yellow fever booster vaccination. DNA for the CDR3: TGCGCCAGCAGCTTTGCGGGAGGGCCTTCCTACAATGAGCAGTTCTTC. Amino acid sequence: CASSFAGGPSYNEQFF.